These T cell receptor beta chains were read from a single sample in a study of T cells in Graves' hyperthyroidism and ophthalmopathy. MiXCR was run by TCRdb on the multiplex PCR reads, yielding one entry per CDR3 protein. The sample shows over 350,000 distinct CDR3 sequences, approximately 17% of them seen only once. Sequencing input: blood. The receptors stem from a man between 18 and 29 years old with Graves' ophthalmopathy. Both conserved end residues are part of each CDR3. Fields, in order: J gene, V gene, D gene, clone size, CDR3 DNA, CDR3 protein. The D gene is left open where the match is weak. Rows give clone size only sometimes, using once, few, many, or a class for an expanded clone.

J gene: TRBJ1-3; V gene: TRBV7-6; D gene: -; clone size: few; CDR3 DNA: TGTGCCAGCAGCCCTTCGGGCTCTGGAAACACCATATATTTT; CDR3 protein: CASSPSGSGNTIYF
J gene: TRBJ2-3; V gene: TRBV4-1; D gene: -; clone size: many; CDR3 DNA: TGCGCCAGCAGCCAAGAGCGGGGCGCAACAGATACGCAGTATTTT; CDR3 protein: CASSQERGATDTQYF
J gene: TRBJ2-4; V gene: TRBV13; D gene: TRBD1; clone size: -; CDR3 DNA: TGTGCCAGCCAGGGGGAGGCCAAAAACATTCAGTACTTC; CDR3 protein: CASQGEAKNIQYF
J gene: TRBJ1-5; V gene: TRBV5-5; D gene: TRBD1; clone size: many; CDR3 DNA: TGTGCCAGCACGATGGGACAGAGCAATCAGCCCCAGCATTTT; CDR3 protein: CASTMGQSNQPQHF
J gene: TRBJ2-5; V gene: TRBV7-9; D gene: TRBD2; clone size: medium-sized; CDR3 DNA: TGTGCCAGCAGCACAGATGCTAGCGGGGGCCGAGAGACCCAGTACTTC; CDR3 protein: CASSTDASGGRETQYF
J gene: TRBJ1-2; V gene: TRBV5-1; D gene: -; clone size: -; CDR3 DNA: TGCGCCAGCAGCTTGGAAGGGGAAGGGTATGGCTACACCTTC; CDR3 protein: CASSLEGEGYGYTF
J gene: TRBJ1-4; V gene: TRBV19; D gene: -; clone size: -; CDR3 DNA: TGTGCCAGTAGTCCGGAGACAACTAATGAAAAACTGTTTTTT; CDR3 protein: CASSPETTNEKLFF
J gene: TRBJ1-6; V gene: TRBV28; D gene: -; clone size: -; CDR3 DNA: TGTGCCAGCCAGGCCCAATCCTTCTATAATTCACCCCTCCACTTT; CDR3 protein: CASQAQSFYNSPLHF
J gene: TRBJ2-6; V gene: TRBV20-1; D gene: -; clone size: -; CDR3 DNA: TGCAGTGCCCTGATTCCTTTAGCGGGGGCCAACGTCCTGACTTTC; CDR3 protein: CSALIPLAGANVLTF
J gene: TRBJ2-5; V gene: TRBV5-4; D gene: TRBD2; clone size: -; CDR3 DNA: TGTGCCAGCAGGTTGGCTGGCTCGCGGGGGGGTCAAGAGACCCAGTACTTC; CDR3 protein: CASRLAGSRGGQETQYF
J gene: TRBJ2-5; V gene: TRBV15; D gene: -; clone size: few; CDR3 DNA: TGTGCCACCAGCAAAGTGCGGGAGACCCAGTACTTC; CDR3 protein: CATSKVRETQYF
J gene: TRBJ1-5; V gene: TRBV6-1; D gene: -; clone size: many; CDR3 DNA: TGTGCCAGCAGGGCGGGGACGCGAGATCAGCCCCAGCATTTT; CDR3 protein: CASRAGTRDQPQHF
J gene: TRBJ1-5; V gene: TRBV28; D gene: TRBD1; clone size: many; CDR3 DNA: TGTGCCAGCAGTCAATCCACAGGGGGCGGCCCCTTGCAGCCCCAGCATTTT; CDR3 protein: CASSQSTGGGPLQPQHF
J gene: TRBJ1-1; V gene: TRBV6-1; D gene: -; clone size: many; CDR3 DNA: TGTGCCAGCATCGAGGTATTGAACACTGAAGCTTTCTTT; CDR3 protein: CASIEVLNTEAFF
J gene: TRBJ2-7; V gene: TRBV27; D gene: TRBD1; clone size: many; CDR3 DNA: TGTGCCAGCAGTCTCTACACAGGGGGTCGCTACGAGCAGTACTTC; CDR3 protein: CASSLYTGGRYEQYF
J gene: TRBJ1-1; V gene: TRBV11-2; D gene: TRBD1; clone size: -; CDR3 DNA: TGTGCCAGCAGTTCCTCGGGGGGGGACAGGGAAGCTTTCTTT; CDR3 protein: CASSSSGGDREAFF
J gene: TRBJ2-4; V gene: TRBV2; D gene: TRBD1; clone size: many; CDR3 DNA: TGTGCCAGTTTGGACAGGGCGGTTAATCTTCAGTACTTC; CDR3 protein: CASLDRAVNLQYF
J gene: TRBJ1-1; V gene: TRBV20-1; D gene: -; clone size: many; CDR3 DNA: TGCAGTGCCGCTACAGGGCCGGGCACTGAAGCTTTCTTT; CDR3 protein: CSAATGPGTEAFF
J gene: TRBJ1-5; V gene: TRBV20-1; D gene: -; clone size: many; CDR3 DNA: TGCAGTGCTAGGGACACCGATCAGCCCCAGCATTTT; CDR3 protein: CSARDTDQPQHF
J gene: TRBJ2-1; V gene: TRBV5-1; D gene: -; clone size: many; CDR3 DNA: TGCGCCAGCAGCCCCGAGGTGGCTTCTAATGAGCAGTTCTTC; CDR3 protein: CASSPEVASNEQFF
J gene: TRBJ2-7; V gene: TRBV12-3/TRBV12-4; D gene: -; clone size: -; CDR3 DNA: TGTGCCAGCAGTCTCACTGGACAGATATACGAGCAGTACTTC; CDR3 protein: CASSLTGQIYEQYF
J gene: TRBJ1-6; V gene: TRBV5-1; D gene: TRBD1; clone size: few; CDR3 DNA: TGCGCCAGCAGCTCGGTGGGACAGGGGTACTCACCCCTCCACTTT; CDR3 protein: CASSSVGQGYSPLHF
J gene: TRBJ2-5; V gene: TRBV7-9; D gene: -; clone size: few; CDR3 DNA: TGTGCCAGCAGCTCTTGGGCTATAGGAGAGACCCAGTACTTC; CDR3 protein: CASSSWAIGETQYF
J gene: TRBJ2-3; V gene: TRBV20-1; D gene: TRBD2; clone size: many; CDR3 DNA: TGCAGTGCTAGCGGGGGGGCTGGCACAGATACGCAGTATTTT; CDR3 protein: CSASGGAGTDTQYF
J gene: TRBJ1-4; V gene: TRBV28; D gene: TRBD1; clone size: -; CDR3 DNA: TGTGCCAGCAGTCCCCGGGCAGGGGGATGGGGCCTAAATGAAAAACTGTTTTTT; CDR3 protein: CASSPRAGGWGLNEKLFF
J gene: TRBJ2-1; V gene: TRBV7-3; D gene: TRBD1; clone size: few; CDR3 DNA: TGTGCCAGCAGCTCCCGGGACAGGGGATACAATGAGCAGTTCTTC; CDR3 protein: CASSSRDRGYNEQFF
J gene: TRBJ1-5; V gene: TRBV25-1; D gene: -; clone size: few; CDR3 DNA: TGTGCCAGCAGTGAATGGATTCATCGGGGGATAAATCAGCCCCAGCATTTT; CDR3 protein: CASSEWIHRGINQPQHF
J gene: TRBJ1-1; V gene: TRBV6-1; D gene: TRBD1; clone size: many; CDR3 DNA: TGTGCCAGCAGTTCTAGACAGGGGGCGACGAACACTGAAGCTTTCTTT; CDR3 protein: CASSSRQGATNTEAFF
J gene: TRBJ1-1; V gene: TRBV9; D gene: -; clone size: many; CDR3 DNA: TGTGCCAGCAGCCGGGCAGAGGGTTTCGCTTTCTTT; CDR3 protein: CASSRAEGFAFF
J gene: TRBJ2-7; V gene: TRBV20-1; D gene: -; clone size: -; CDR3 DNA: TGCAGTGCTAGAGTCCAGGGGTTACTCTCCTACGAGCAGTACTTC; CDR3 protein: CSARVQGLLSYEQYF
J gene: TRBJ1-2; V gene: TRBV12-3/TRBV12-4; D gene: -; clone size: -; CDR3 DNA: TGTGCCAGCAGGGGGGAGAGGGTCGAGGGCTACACCTTC; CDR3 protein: CASRGERVEGYTF
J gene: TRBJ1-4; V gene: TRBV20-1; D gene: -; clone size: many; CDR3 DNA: TGCAGTGCCCCACTCGGGGGGAGTGAAAAACTGTTTTTT; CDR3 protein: CSAPLGGSEKLFF
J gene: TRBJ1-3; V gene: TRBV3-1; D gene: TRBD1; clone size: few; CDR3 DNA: TGTGCCAGCAGCCGGGCACTACAGGGGCACTCTGGAAACACCATATATTTT; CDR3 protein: CASSRALQGHSGNTIYF
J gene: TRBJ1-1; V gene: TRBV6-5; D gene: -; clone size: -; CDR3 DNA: TGTGCCAGCAGTCCCTCGTACGGAGCTTTCTTT; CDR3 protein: CASSPSYGAFF
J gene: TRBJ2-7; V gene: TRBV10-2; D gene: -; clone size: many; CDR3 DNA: TGCGCCAGCAGCGTGGACACCTCCTACGAGCAGTACTTC; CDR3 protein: CASSVDTSYEQYF
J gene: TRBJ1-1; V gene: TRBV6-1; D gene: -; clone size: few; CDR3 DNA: TGTGCCACCCAGATTGAAGCTTTCTTT; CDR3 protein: CATQIEAFF
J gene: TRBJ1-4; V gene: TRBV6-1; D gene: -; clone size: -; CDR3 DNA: TGTGCCAGCAGTGAGGCCCCGAGGGGTGAAAAACTGTTTTTT; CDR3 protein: CASSEAPRGEKLFF
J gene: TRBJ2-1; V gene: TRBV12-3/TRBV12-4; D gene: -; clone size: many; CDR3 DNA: TGTGCCAGCAGCCAAAAGAGGAATGAGCAGTTCTTC; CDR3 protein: CASSQKRNEQFF
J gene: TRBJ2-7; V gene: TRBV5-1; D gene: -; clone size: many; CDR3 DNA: TGCGCCAGCAGCTTGGAGCCGGGGCGCGCGGGCGAGCAGTACTTC; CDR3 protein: CASSLEPGRAGEQYF
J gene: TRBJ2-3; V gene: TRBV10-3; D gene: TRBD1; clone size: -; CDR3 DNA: TGTGCCATCAGACTCGGGACAGCCTCCCGGGATACGCAGTATTTT; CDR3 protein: CAIRLGTASRDTQYF
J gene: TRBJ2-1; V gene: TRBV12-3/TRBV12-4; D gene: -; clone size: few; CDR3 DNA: TGTGCCAGCAGTAGACTATCGAGCTCCTACAATGAGCAGTTCTTC; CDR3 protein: CASSRLSSSYNEQFF
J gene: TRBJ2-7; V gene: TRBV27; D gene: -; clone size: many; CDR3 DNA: TGTGCCAGCAGTTTCGCCAGGGACTACGAGCAGTACTTC; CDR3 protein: CASSFARDYEQYF
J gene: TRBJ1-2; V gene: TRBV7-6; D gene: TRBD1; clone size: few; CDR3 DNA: TGTGCCAGCAGCCCCGAGGGGGCGGTTGGCTACACCTTC; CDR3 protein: CASSPEGAVGYTF
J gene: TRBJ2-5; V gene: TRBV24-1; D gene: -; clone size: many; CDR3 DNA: TGTGCCACCAGTGACCCTCACGGACAGCAAGAGACCCAGTACTTC; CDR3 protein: CATSDPHGQQETQYF
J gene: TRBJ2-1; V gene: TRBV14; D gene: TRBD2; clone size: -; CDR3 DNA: TGTGCCAGCAGCCAATTGGGCGGGGGATTCTACAATGAGCAGTTCTTC; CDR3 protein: CASSQLGGGFYNEQFF
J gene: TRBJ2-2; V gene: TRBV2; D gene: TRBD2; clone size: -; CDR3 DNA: TGTGCCAGCAGTCGTGGACTAGCGGTGATCAACACCGGGGAGCTGTTTTTT; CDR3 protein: CASSRGLAVINTGELFF
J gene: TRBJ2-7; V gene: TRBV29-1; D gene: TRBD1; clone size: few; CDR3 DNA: TGCAGCGTTGAAGATGGCGGGACAGGGGGCTCCTACGAGCAGTACTTC; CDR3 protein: CSVEDGGTGGSYEQYF
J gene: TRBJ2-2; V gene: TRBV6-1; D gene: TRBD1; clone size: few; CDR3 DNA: TGTGCCAGCAGTGGGACACGGCGGGACAGGGTTGGTACCGGGGAGCTGTTTTTT; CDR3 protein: CASSGTRRDRVGTGELFF
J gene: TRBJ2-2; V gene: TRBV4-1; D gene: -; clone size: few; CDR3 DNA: TGCGCCAGCAGCCAAGCCGGGACCCTATACACCGGGGAGCTGTTTTTT; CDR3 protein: CASSQAGTLYTGELFF
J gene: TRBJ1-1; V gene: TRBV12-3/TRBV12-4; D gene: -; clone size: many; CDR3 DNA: TGTGCCAGCAGTCTGGACGGACCCTCGGGTACTGAAGCTTTCTTT; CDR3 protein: CASSLDGPSGTEAFF
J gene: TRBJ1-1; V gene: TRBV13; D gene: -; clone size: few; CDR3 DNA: TGTGCCAGCAGATACAGGGACTTAACTGAAGCTTTCTTT; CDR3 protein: CASRYRDLTEAFF
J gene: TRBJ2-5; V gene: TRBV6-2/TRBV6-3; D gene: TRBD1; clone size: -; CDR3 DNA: TGTGCCAGCAGTCGGCCCAGGGGGTACCAAGAGACCCAGTACTTC; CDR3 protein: CASSRPRGYQETQYF